The 27 T cell receptor beta chains below all came from one sample that was sequenced in a study of radiotherapy plus CTLA-4 blockade in lung cancer. Measured with immunoSEQ multiplex PCR; TCRdb has only the in-frame clones, and not every one. The sample has around 110,000 clones, over 80% seen once; the top ten hold over 6%. The sample consisted of peripheral blood, taken from a patient treated with radiotherapy plus ipilimumab. These receptors came from a human donor with non-small cell lung cancer that progressed on radiotherapy plus ipilimumab.

In regard to this clone: The junction shows a germline mismatch at one end, possibly a read error. The J gene is TRBJ2-1, the V gene TRBV7-7; 12 bases are shared with TRBD2. In germline, CDR1 is SSHAT, CDR2 FNYEAQ (reference sequence). This CDR3 spans 18 amino acids. Here the CDR3 DNA reads TGTGCTAGCAGCTTTGGCCTAGCGGGAGGGCCGTCCTACAATGAGCAGTTCTTC. Translating it yields CASSFGLAGGPSYNEQFF.

The J gene is TRBJ2-7, the V gene TRBV12-5, with D possibly matching TRBD2 (5 bases). Trimming shortened V by 4 bases and J by 6 bases, and 10 bases separated the two germline ends. Looked up from germline, CDR1 is LGHNT and CDR2 is FRNRAP. The CDR3 is 12 residues long. CDR3 sequence (DNA): TGTGCTAGTGGTTCGGGGTTTCCCGAGCAGTACTTC. This translates into CASGSGFPEQYF. The full variable domain, completed using reference TRBV12-5 and TRBJ2-7, is DARVTQTPRHKVTEMGQEVTMRCQPILGHNTVFWYRQTMMQGLELLAYFRNRAPLDDSGMPKDRFSAEMPDATLATLKIQPSEPRDSAVYFCASGSGFPEQYFGPGTRLTVT.

This chain connects TRBV5-1 to TRBJ2-5, with 7 positions matching TRBD2. Germline CDR1 is SGHRS and CDR2 is YFSETQ. There are 15 residues in the CDR3. With 0 bases clipped from V and 5 bases from J, the junction kept 7 bases outside the gene matches. CDR3 sequence (DNA): TGCGCCAGCAGCTTGGTGGGGGAGGGGACGGAGACCCAGTACTTC. As protein: CASSLVGEGTETQYF.

This clone appeared a few times. The rearrangement uses TRBV6-1 and TRBJ1-2; D ambiguous. Trimming pared 2 bases from V and 4 bases from J, leaving 8 bases between. CDR3 length: 13 amino acids. The germline gives CDR1 MNHNS, CDR2 SASEGT. The CDR3 DNA reads as TGTGCCAGCAGTGAATTAAGGAGCTATGGCTACACCTTC. It is translated as CASSELRSYGYTF.

V gene TRBV19 combines with J gene TRBJ2-6, with D possibly TRBD2 on 6 matching bases. The CDR3 length is 18 residues. Trimming removed 3 bases from V and 0 bases from J, with 15 bases in between. Germline CDR1 LNHDA, CDR2 SQIVND (reference sequence). The CDR3 DNA is TGTGCCAGTAGTATTCGGCGCGGGACGAGCTCTGGGGCCAACGTCCTGACTTTC. Translation gives CASSIRRGTSSGANVLTF.

This chain connects TRBV6-1 to TRBJ2-2; no reliable D call. CDR1 and CDR2 from the germline V gene are MNHNS and SASEGT. The V end lost 8 bases, the J end lost 0 bases, and 7 bases lay between the germline ends. This CDR3 is 13 amino acids long. The CDR3 coding sequence is TGTGCCAGCTGTCCGACGAACACCGGGGAGCTGTTTTTT. Protein: CASCPTNTGELFF.

The chain has TRBV27 and TRBJ2-5, with D possibly TRBD1 on 5 matching bases. The DNA end favors TRBJ2-7, so the J call may be wrong. This CDR3 is 12 amino acids long. CDR1 is MNHEY and CDR2 is SMNVEV in the germline V gene (reference sequence). The CDR3 sequence: CASSFKGNEQYF. The CDR3 nucleotides read TGTGCCAGCAGTTTCAAGGGGAACGAGCAGTACTTC.

J is TRBJ2-7 and V is TRBV5-1; 9 nucleotides agree with TRBD1. This CDR3 contains 14 residues. V was pared by 7 bases and J by 5 bases, with 10 bases of the junction left unmatched. Germline V gene lookup returns CDR1 SGHRS and CDR2 YFSETQ. The CDR3 DNA sequence: TGCGCCAGCGGGGGTGGGGACAGGGACCACGAGCAGTACTTC. Translating it yields CASGGGDRDHEQYF. Together with reference TRBV5-1 and TRBJ2-7, the CDR3 gives the full variable domain: KAGVTQTPRYLIKTRGQQVTLSCSPISGHRSVSWYQQTPGQGLQFLFEYFSETQRNKGNFPGRFSGRQFSNSRSEMNVSTLELGDSALYLCASGGGDRDHEQYFGPGTRLTVT.

J is TRBJ2-2 and V is TRBV29-1; D is possibly TRBD2 (6 bases). Germline V gives CDR1 SQVTM, CDR2 ANQGSEA. With 6 bases removed from V and 6 bases from J, the gap between germline ends came to 17 bases. The length of the CDR3 is 14 residues. CDR3 DNA sequence: TGCAGCGTCCCAAGCCAGGGAGGAGCCGGGGAGCTGTTTTTT. Its protein product is CSVPSQGGAGELFF.

In this sample, this clone turned up once. V and J are TRBV18 and TRBJ2-3, with a tentative D call TRBD1 (6 bases). Between the trimmed V and J ends, which lost 1 base and 5 bases, there was a span of 13 bases. Per the germline V gene, CDR1 is KGHSH and CDR2 is LQKENI. This CDR3 contains 15 residues. CDR3 sequence (DNA): TGTGCCAGCTCACCACAGCAGGGGCATAGAGATACGCAGTATTTT. Translating gives CASSPQQGHRDTQYF.

A remark on this clone: Additional DNA sequences in this sample encode the identical CDR3. The chain recombines TRBV5-4 with TRBJ2-3, with 7 bases identical to TRBD2. The V gene end was trimmed by 0 bases and the J gene end by 0 bases; junction bases not matched to a gene: 1. The CDR3 sequence is 15 residues long. Germline assignment: CDR1 SGHNT and CDR2 YYREEE (reference sequence). The CDR3 loop reads CASSLASGSTDTQYF. Here the CDR3 DNA reads TGTGCCAGCAGCTTGGCTAGCGGAAGCACAGATACGCAGTATTTT.

The V call is TRBV9, the J call TRBJ1-2; 8 positions match TRBD1. Unmatched junction bases numbered 9, after V lost 4 bases and J lost 7 bases. CDR3 length: 14 amino acids. CDR1 SGDLS and CDR2 YYNGEE come from the germline V gene. CDR3 bases: TGTGCCAGCAGCCACGGGACAGGAACTTTTGGCTACACCTTC. Its translation: CASSHGTGTFGYTF.

The chain combines TRBV19 with TRBJ2-6; 7 nucleotides agree with TRBD1. The ends lost 3 bases at V and 3 bases at J; junction bases unmatched: 2. CDR1 is LNHDA and CDR2 is SQIVND in the germline V gene (reference sequence). The CDR3 covers 15 residues. The CDR3 DNA reads TGTGCCAGTAGTATGACAGGGATTGGGGCCAACGTCCTGACTTTC. Translating it yields CASSMTGIGANVLTF.

To note about this clone: Other DNA sequences from this sample encode an identical CDR3 as well. The V gene is TRBV6-5, the J gene TRBJ2-5; 10 bases line up with TRBD1. After removal of 0 bases from V and 4 bases from J, the junction contained 2 bases not matched to a gene. This CDR3 has 15 amino acids. From germline, CDR1 is MNHEY and CDR2 SVGAGI. DNA for the CDR3: TGTGCCAGCAGTTACTCGAGGACAGGGGGAGAGACCCAGTACTTC. The encoded protein is CASSYSRTGGETQYF.

J is TRBJ2-7 and V is TRBV27; 12 nucleotides agree with TRBD2. This CDR3 contains 14 residues. The V and J ends lost 4 bases and 4 bases, in that order; junction bases with no gene match: 2. CDR1 MNHEY and CDR2 SMNVEV come from the germline V gene (reference sequence). For the CDR3, the DNA is TGTGCCAGCAGTTGGACTAGCGGGACTTACGAGCAGTACTTC. Its translation: CASSWTSGTYEQYF.

This sequence joins TRBV28 and TRBJ2-2; 7 positions agree with TRBD1. Germline lookup yields CDR1 MDHEN and CDR2 SYDVKM. The trim removed 6 bases at V and 3 bases at J, leaving 7 bases unmatched. The CDR3 loop spans 15 amino acids. CDR3 nucleotides: TGTGCCAGCAGCCCCGGGACAGCTTACACCGGGGAGCTGTTTTTT. Translating it yields CASSPGTAYTGELFF.

This chain joins TRBV12-5 and TRBJ1-2; TRBD1 agrees at 10 bases. Germline values: CDR1 LGHNT, CDR2 FRNRAP. V lost 3 bases, J lost 8 bases, and 15 bases stayed unmatched. This CDR3 has 17 residues. In DNA form, the CDR3 reads TGTGCTAGTGGTTTAACGGGACAGGGGATTCCCTTGGGAGGCTACACCTTC. Translated, it gives CASGLTGQGIPLGGYTF.

This clone was seen a single time. V and J are TRBV29-1 and TRBJ1-1; a weak D match, TRBD1 (5 bases). With 7 bases removed from V and 4 bases from J, the gap between germline ends came to 16 bases. CDR1 is SQVTM, CDR2 ANQGSEA, per germline. This CDR3 comprises 13 residues. CDR3 nucleotide sequence: TGCAGCGGACAGAGCCTTAGTGGCACTGAAGCTTTCTTT. As protein: CSGQSLSGTEAFF. Combining the CDR3 with reference TRBV29-1 and TRBJ1-1 gives the whole variable domain SAVISQKPSRDICQRGTSLTIQCQVDSQVTMMFWYRQQPGQSLTLIATANQGSEATYESGFVIDKFPISRPNLTFSTLTVSNMSPEDSSIYLCSGQSLSGTEAFFGQGTRLTVV.

The chain carries TRBV10-3 and TRBJ2-6; 7 bases line up with TRBD1. The junction had 3 bases not matched to a gene; V was cut back by 10 bases and J by 0 bases. Germline CDR1 reads ENHRY; CDR2 reads SYGVKD. The CDR3 runs to 14 residues. The CDR3 nucleotides read TGTGCCACCAGACAGGGCTCTGGGGCCAACGTCCTGACTTTC. As protein: CATRQGSGANVLTF.

The rearrangement joins TRBV6-6 to TRBJ1-2, with D uncertain. Trimming took 1 base from V and 0 from J, leaving 9 bases between them. The CDR3 runs 15 residues. The germline gives CDR1 MNHNY, CDR2 SVGAGI (reference sequence). CDR3 coding DNA: TGTGCCAGCAGTTACTTTGCCTCAGCTAACTATGGCTACACCTTC. Its translation is CASSYFASANYGYTF.

The count of this clone is one. The chain has TRBV15 and TRBJ2-5; D is uncertain. The V gene's germline CDR1 is LNHNV and CDR2 YYDKDF (reference sequence). V dropped 1 base and J dropped 5 bases, with 17 bases sitting between them. The CDR3 runs to 16 residues. CDR3 sequence (DNA): TGTGCCACCAGCAGAGCCAAAGACTCCTTGAGGGAGACCCAGTACTTC. Encoded protein: CATSRAKDSLRETQYF.

This chain links TRBV5-1 with TRBJ2-1; D is undetermined. V lost 3 bases to trimming and J lost 13 bases, with 11 bases between them. This CDR3 region has 11 residues. In germline, CDR1 is SGHRS, CDR2 YFSETQ. CDR3: CASSSELTQFF. DNA of the CDR3: TGCGCCAGCAGCTCCGAGTTAACACAGTTCTTC.

This clone was counted a single time. The rearrangement uses TRBV7-8 and TRBJ1-3, with 7 nucleotides matching TRBD1. V lost 5 bases and J lost 7; bases outside the gene matches: 8. This CDR3 comprises 14 residues. The germline gives CDR1 SGHVS, CDR2 FQNEAQ. The CDR3, as DNA: TGTGCCAGCAGCCCGGGACAGCTGTGGAACACCATATATTTT. Its protein product is CASSPGQLWNTIYF.

The chain joins TRBV14 to TRBJ2-7; 10 bases align to TRBD1. The trim removed 4 bases at V and 2 bases at J, leaving 5 bases unmatched. There are 15 residues in the CDR3. Germline CDR1 reads SGHDN; CDR2 reads FVKESK. The CDR3 DNA reads TGTGCCAGCAGCCGGGGCGGGACAGGGGCCTACGAGCAGTACTTC. It is translated as CASSRGGTGAYEQYF. The full variable domain, with the rest looked up from reference TRBV14 and TRBJ2-7, is EAGVTQFPSHSVIEKGQTVTLRCDPISGHDNLYWYRRVMGKEIKFLLHFVKESKQDESGMPNNRFLAERTGGTYSTLKVQPAELEDSGVYFCASSRGGTGAYEQYFGPGTRLTVT.

The CDR3 region has the DNA TGTGCCAGCAGCCCGGGACAGGGATCCGAAAAACTGTTTTTT. This encodes CASSPGQGSEKLFF. The genes are TRBV5-8 and TRBJ1-4, with 9 bases lining up with TRBD1. CDR3 length: 14 amino acids. V gave up 4 bases and J gave up 8 bases; unmatched junction bases: 6. The germline CDR1 and CDR2 sequences are SGHTS and YDEGEE.

A few counts support this clone. The V gene is TRBV5-6, the J gene TRBJ2-7; 9 positions match TRBD1. J gave up 5 bases and V 7 bases, and 7 bases lay outside the gene matches. Looked up from germline, CDR1 is SGHDT and CDR2 is YYEEEE. This CDR3 has 13 residues. CDR3 nucleotides: TGTGCCAGCCACCGGGACAGGGTAGACGAGCAGTACTTC. This translates into CASHRDRVDEQYF.

Comment on this clone: Other DNA variants within this sample encode the same CDR3. The V and J genes are TRBV27 and TRBJ1-2, with D tentatively TRBD1 (6 bases). The germline V gene encodes CDR1 MNHEY and CDR2 SMNVEV (reference sequence). The V and J ends lost 3 bases and 4 bases respectively, with 9 bases between them. This CDR3 has 13 amino acids. The CDR3 DNA reads TGTGCCAGCAGTTTTCGGGGGGCCTATGGCTACACCTTC. Amino acid sequence: CASSFRGAYGYTF.